Following are 27 T cell receptor beta chains from one sample sequenced in a study of control samples from healthy donors and cancer patients. Sequencing was performed with immunoSEQ multiplex PCR; in TCRdb, only in-frame clones are kept and a portion is missing. The sample lists some 250,000 clones, over 75% seen once, with approximately 12% in the top ten. Source material: PBMCs. These receptor sequences come from a woman aged 60-75 years with lung cancer.

The chain combines TRBV12-3 or TRBV12-4 with TRBJ1-1; 7 bases fit TRBD1. The V gene end was trimmed by 6 bases and the J gene end by 6 bases; junction bases not matched to a gene: 4. This CDR3 spans 12 amino acids. The CDR3 loop reads CASRHRGAEAFF. The CDR3 DNA is TGTGCCAGCAGACACAGGGGCGCTGAAGCTTTCTTT.

The chain is built from TRBV6-5 and TRBJ2-7; 7 nucleotides agree with TRBD2. J gave up 3 bases and V 10 bases, and 9 bases lay outside the gene matches. This CDR3 spans 13 amino acids. Germline V gene data show CDR1 as MNHEY and CDR2 as SVGAGI. Written as DNA, the CDR3 is TGTGCCACCTCAGAGCGGGACCTCTACGAGCAGTACTTC. This sequence encodes CATSERDLYEQYF.

The chain has TRBV9 and TRBJ2-1; D is uncertain. The CDR3 is made up of 16 amino acids. Between the trimmed V and J ends, which lost 3 bases and 6 bases, there was a span of 19 bases. Looked up from germline, CDR1 is SGDLS and CDR2 is YYNGEE. Written as DNA, the CDR3 is TGTGCCAGCAGCGCCAGGACGTTTCCCCTGGGCAATGAGCAGTTCTTC. Its protein product is CASSARTFPLGNEQFF.

The chain has TRBV7-2 and TRBJ2-7; 8 nucleotides align to TRBD1. The CDR3 covers 17 residues. J lost 4 bases, V lost 2 bases, and 13 bases had no gene match. The germline V gene has CDR1 SGHTA and CDR2 FQGNSA. CDR3: CASSLLPAGTGFYEQYF. In DNA, the CDR3 is TGTGCCAGCAGCTTATTGCCAGCCGGGACAGGATTTTACGAGCAGTACTTC.

This chain connects TRBV18 to TRBJ2-6; D not certain. CDR1 KGHSH and CDR2 LQKENI come from the germline V gene. V shed 1 base and J shed 0 bases, with 10 bases lying between them. The CDR3 totals 17 residues. This CDR3 is CASSPRVLSSGANVLTF. The CDR3 DNA sequence: TGTGCCAGCTCACCACGCGTTCTGAGCTCTGGGGCCAACGTCCTGACTTTC.

The chain recombines TRBV7-3 with TRBJ2-1; unclear D gene. The V end was cut by 1 base, the J end by 6 bases, with 10 bases between. The length of the CDR3 is 14 residues. In germline, CDR1 is SGHTA, CDR2 FQGTGA. CDR3 coding DNA: TGTGCCAGCAGCTTAAGGCCTAGTCTCAATGAGCAGTTCTTC. This translates into CASSLRPSLNEQFF.

Regarding this clone: Other DNA sequences in the sample encode the same CDR3. The chain couples TRBV20-1 to TRBJ1-3; D is uncertain. V was clipped by 6 bases and J by 2 bases, with 5 bases between them. Per germline, CDR1 DFQATT and CDR2 SNEGSKA (reference sequence). CDR3 length: 11 amino acids. The CDR3 sequence is CSASAGNTIYF. The CDR3 DNA sequence: TGCAGTGCAAGCGCTGGAAACACCATATATTTT.

The chain joins TRBV4-2 to TRBJ2-2; 7 bases line up with TRBD2. This CDR3 spans 16 amino acids. The germline gives CDR1 LGHNA, CDR2 YNFKEQ. The V and J ends lost 0 bases and 15 bases, in that order; junction bases with no gene match: 16. DNA for the CDR3: TGTGCCAGCAGCCAAGATAGTATCGGTCTAGCGGAGGTGTTGTTTTTT. It codes for CASSQDSIGLAEVLFF.

The chain is built from TRBV10-3 and TRBJ1-1, with 7 bases matching TRBD1. The germline V gene has CDR1 ENHRY and CDR2 SYGVKD. The CDR3 is 15 amino acids. V was pared by 0 bases and J by 0 bases, with 1 base of the junction left unmatched. Written as DNA, the CDR3 is TGTGCCATCAGTGAGTCGGGGACAGTGAACACTGAAGCTTTCTTT. It specifies CAISESGTVNTEAFF.

The sample holds one count of this clone. This chain links TRBV27 with TRBJ2-1; TRBD2 might be the D (5 bases). Germline CDR1 and CDR2: MNHEY and SMNVEV (reference sequence). Trimming pared 5 bases from V and 0 bases from J, leaving 17 bases between. The CDR3 covers 17 residues. The CDR3 spells CASSTISAVSSYNEQFF. The CDR3 DNA reads as TGTGCCAGCAGTACGATTAGCGCCGTAAGCTCCTACAATGAGCAGTTCTTC.

V gene TRBV11-2 combines with J gene TRBJ2-1; D is undetermined. The CDR3 has 11 amino acids. The V gene lost 7 bases and the J gene lost 6 bases, with 7 bases spanning the gap. From germline, CDR1 is SGHAT and CDR2 FQNNGV. The CDR3 DNA is TGTGCCAGCACACCCGGCAATGAGCAGTTCTTC. It translates to CASTPGNEQFF.

The chain carries TRBV5-4 and TRBJ2-2; TRBD1 agrees at 8 bases. Unmatched junction bases numbered 8, after V lost 3 bases and J lost 7 bases. This CDR3 contains 15 residues. CDR1 and CDR2 (germline): SGHNT, YYREEE (reference sequence). CDR3 sequence reads: CASSSKTGAGGELFF. DNA of the CDR3: TGTGCCAGCAGCTCCAAGACAGGGGCGGGCGGGGAGCTGTTTTTT.

This clone has only a few counts. The gene calls are TRBV18 and TRBJ2-7; TRBD1 is a possible D gene (6 bases). Per germline, CDR1 KGHSH and CDR2 LQKENI. V dropped 6 bases and J dropped 6 bases, with 21 bases sitting between them. CDR3 size: 15 residues. DNA of the CDR3: TGTGCCAGCTCTGGTTCGATGGGGGCCTTGGGCGAGCAGTACTTC. It is translated as CASSGSMGALGEQYF.

The V and J genes are TRBV19 and TRBJ1-3; D gene ambiguous. This CDR3 spans 12 amino acids. The V gene lost 4 bases and the J gene lost 6 bases, with 7 bases spanning the gap. The germline V gene encodes CDR1 LNHDA and CDR2 SQIVND (reference sequence). For the CDR3, the DNA is TGTGCCAGTAGTAATTTGGCAAACACCATATATTTT. This codes for CASSNLANTIYF.

The chain has TRBV5-1 and TRBJ2-1; tentatively, D is TRBD2 (6 bases). The CDR3 loop spans 15 amino acids. CDR1 and CDR2 from the germline V gene are SGHRS and YFSETQ. Trimming shortened V by 2 bases and J by 0 bases, and 9 bases separated the two germline ends. Written as DNA, the CDR3 is TGCGCCAGCAGCTTACAGACTAGCTCCTACAATGAGCAGTTCTTC. Translated: CASSLQTSSYNEQFF.

The chain uses TRBV29-1 and TRBJ2-7, with D perhaps assigned TRBD1 or TRBD2 (5 bases each). The CDR3 loop spans 13 amino acids. Germline lookup yields CDR1 SQVTM and CDR2 ANQGSEA. Between the trimmed V and J ends, which lost 7 bases and 7 bases, there was a span of 20 bases. CDR3 nucleotide sequence: TGCAGCGGTACCGGGACCAACGTTGGTGAGCAGTACTTC. Translating gives CSGTGTNVGEQYF.

This chain uses TRBV10-1 with TRBJ1-4; possibly TRBD1 for D (5 bases). The V gene's germline CDR1 is WNHNN and CDR2 SYGVQD (reference sequence). Trimming removed 2 bases at V and 3 bases at J, with 7 bases between. This CDR3 has 14 residues. The CDR3 protein is CASSERGSNEKLFF. The CDR3, as DNA: TGCGCCAGCAGTGAGAGGGGATCTAATGAAAAACTGTTTTTT.

This chain links TRBV20-1 with TRBJ2-5; a weak D match, TRBD2 (5 bases). Germline V gene data show CDR1 as DFQATT and CDR2 as SNEGSKA (reference sequence). The V gene lost 3 bases and the J gene lost 2 bases, with 13 bases spanning the gap. CDR3 length: 14 amino acids. The CDR3 reads CSASSWRAQETQYF. As DNA, the CDR3 is TGCAGTGCTAGTTCCTGGCGGGCTCAAGAGACCCAGTACTTC.

J is TRBJ1-2 and V is TRBV18; no clear D gene. CDR1 is KGHSH and CDR2 is LQKENI in the germline V gene. Trimming cost V 3 bases and J 1 base, with 15 bases left between them. CDR3 length: 16 residues. In DNA, the CDR3 is TGTGCCAGCTCACCTGGGAATAAGACTCATAACTATGGCTACACCTTC. Protein: CASSPGNKTHNYGYTF.

The chain links TRBV28 to TRBJ2-5; the match to TRBD2 covers 8 bases. Germline loops: CDR1 MDHEN, CDR2 SYDVKM. This CDR3 region has 17 residues. V shed 6 bases, J shed 1 base, and the junction held 13 bases outside the gene matches. The CDR3 region is CASSNGGGILLQETQYF. The CDR3 nucleotides are TGTGCCAGCAGCAACGGGGGGGGCATCCTACTCCAAGAGACCCAGTACTTC.

The chain has TRBV5-1 and TRBJ2-2; D call uncertain. Trimming removed 4 bases at V and 4 bases at J, with 11 bases between. This CDR3 spans 14 amino acids. Germline lookup yields CDR1 SGHRS and CDR2 YFSETQ. CDR3 sequence: CASSDKGSTGELFF. The CDR3 bases are TGCGCCAGCAGCGATAAAGGGTCCACCGGGGAGCTGTTTTTT.

V and J are TRBV7-9 and TRBJ1-2, with D maybe TRBD1 (5 bases). The CDR3 is 13 residues long. Trimming left V 3 bases short and J 8 bases short, with 13 bases between. CDR1 is SEHNR and CDR2 is FQNEAQ in the germline V gene (reference sequence). CDR3 loop: CASSFEGMGGYTF. The CDR3 DNA follows: TGTGCCAGCAGCTTCGAGGGGATGGGGGGCTACACCTTC.

The chain has TRBV19 and TRBJ1-2; 7 bases fit TRBD1. The CDR3 sequence is 14 residues long. The V gene end was trimmed by 6 bases and the J gene end by 4 bases; junction bases not matched to a gene: 8. Germline V gene data show CDR1 as LNHDA and CDR2 as SQIVND (reference sequence). DNA for the CDR3: TGTGCCAGTAGCCGAGGACAGGTCAGCTATGGCTACACCTTC. Protein: CASSRGQVSYGYTF.

The rearrangement uses TRBV4-2 and TRBJ1-1; a weak D match, TRBD1 (5 bases). The germline CDR1 and CDR2 sequences are LGHNA and YNFKEQ. CDR3 length: 15 amino acids. The V end was cut by 1 base, the J end by 0 bases, with 9 bases between. CDR3 sequence reads: CASSQGGGVNTEAFF. Here the CDR3 DNA reads TGTGCCAGCAGCCAAGGTGGGGGGGTGAACACTGAAGCTTTCTTT.

CDR3 coding DNA: TGTGCCAGCAGCTTAAGACTAGCGGGAACAGATACGCAGTATTTT. Protein product: CASSLRLAGTDTQYF. The chain joins TRBV11-2 to TRBJ2-3; TRBD2 matches 11 bases. The CDR3 has 15 amino acids. Germline V lookup: CDR1 SGHAT, CDR2 FQNNGV. Trimming cost V 2 bases and J 3 bases; bases outside gene matches: 1.

The chain couples TRBV5-1 to TRBJ2-5, with unresolved D. The CDR3 contains 16 residues. V lost 0 bases, J lost 2 bases, and 14 bases lay in between. CDR1 is SGHRS, CDR2 YFSETQ, per germline. The CDR3: CASSLGDFWGQETQYF. The CDR3 DNA reads TGCGCCAGCAGCTTGGGCGATTTTTGGGGACAAGAGACCCAGTACTTC. Filled out from reference TRBV5-1 and TRBJ2-5, the complete variable domain reads KAGVTQTPRYLIKTRGQQVTLSCSPISGHRSVSWYQQTPGQGLQFLFEYFSETQRNKGNFPGRFSGRQFSNSRSEMNVSTLELGDSALYLCASSLGDFWGQETQYFGPGTRLLVL.

This clone turned up a few times. The CDR3, as DNA: TGCGCCAGCAGTGGATCGCGTGCTAGCTCCTACGAGCAGTACTTC. Its translation is CASSGSRASSYEQYF. The chain has TRBV10-1 and TRBJ2-7; D gene uncertain. Germline lookup yields CDR1 WNHNN and CDR2 SYGVQD (reference sequence). Trimming took off 4 bases at V and 0 bases at J, with 13 bases between the two ends. This CDR3 region has 15 residues.